This is a list of T cell receptor beta chains from one sample in a study of technical replicates of blood from a few donors. TCRdb's table, derived via immunoSEQ multiplex PCR, lists solely in-frame clones and lacks some. The table records tens of thousands of clones, approximately 94% of them present only once. Specimen: T cells isolated from PBMCs. Source of these receptors: a human donor in good health. Both conserved end residues are part of each CDR3. The D gene is left open where the match is weak. Part of the rows lack a size; the others show once, few, many or a class for expanded clones.

clone_size,j_call,v_call,d_call,cdr3_aa,cdr3_nt
.,TRBJ2-2,TRBV14,.,CASSDIPGFANTGELFF,TGTGCCAGCAGCGATATTCCGGGTTTTGCGAACACCGGGGAGCTGTTTTTT
.,TRBJ2-3,TRBV12-5,.,CASGLGLWGTRNSTDTQYF,TGTGCTAGTGGTTTGGGACTTTGGGGGACACGAAATAGCACAGATACGCAGTATTTT
once,TRBJ2-1,TRBV5-1,.,CASSLDFSYNEQFF,TGCGCCAGCAGCTTGGACTTCTCCTACAATGAGCAGTTCTTC
once,TRBJ2-7,TRBV2,TRBD2,CAGYGREGSYEQYF,TGTGCCGGGTACGGGCGGGAGGGCTCCTACGAGCAGTACTTC
.,TRBJ2-7,TRBV7-9,.,CASSTPAEVTYEQYF,TGTGCCAGCAGCACCCCTGCGGAAGTCACCTACGAGCAGTACTTC
.,TRBJ2-1,TRBV29-1,.,CSVEGHEVGNEQFF,TGCAGCGTTGAAGGTCATGAGGTGGGCAATGAGCAGTTCTTC
.,TRBJ2-7,TRBV7-8,.,CASSLALSNHEQYF,TGTGCCAGCAGCTTAGCGCTGTCTAACCACGAGCAGTACTTC
once,TRBJ2-1,TRBV25-1,.,CASSGGAAYNEQFF,TGTGCCAGCAGTGGGGGAGCCGCCTACAATGAGCAGTTCTTC
.,TRBJ1-1,TRBV28,TRBD1,CASSSNRGQLTEAFF,TGTGCCAGCAGCTCTAACAGGGGGCAGCTCACTGAAGCTTTCTTT
.,TRBJ2-1,TRBV6-1,TRBD2,CATYSKGAGAKEQFF,TGTGCCACCTACTCAAAAGGGGCGGGAGCAAAAGAGCAGTTCTTC
once,TRBJ2-7,TRBV27,TRBD2,CASSSAGTSGLYEQYF,TGTGCCAGCAGTTCCGCTGGGACTAGTGGTCTTTACGAGCAGTACTTC
.,TRBJ1-4,TRBV27,.,CASSLAGVNEKLFF,TGTGCCAGCAGTTTAGCCGGGGTAAATGAAAAACTGTTTTTT
once,TRBJ2-7,TRBV7-9,.,CASSSSHSTNEQYF,TGTGCCAGCAGCTCAAGCCACAGTACGAACGAGCAGTACTTC
.,TRBJ2-1,TRBV11-2,TRBD1,CASNQAGGSWNEQFF,TGTGCCAGCAACCAAGCAGGGGGCAGTTGGAATGAGCAGTTCTTC
once,TRBJ2-3,TRBV15,TRBD2,CATSRGPLQRGSDTQYF,TGTGCCACCAGCAGGGGTCCCCTCCAGCGGGGGTCAGATACGCAGTATTTT
.,TRBJ2-7,TRBV10-3,TRBD1,CAISDRGQGYEQYF,TGTGCCATCAGTGACCGAGGACAGGGCTACGAGCAGTACTTC
.,TRBJ2-5,TRBV13,TRBD2,CASSLGLAGGQGTQYF,TGTGCCAGCAGCTTAGGCCTAGCGGGGGGGCAAGGGACCCAGTACTTC